These T cell receptor beta chains were read from a single sample in a study of cytomegalovirus exposure and HLA in healthy donors. Using immunoSEQ multiplex PCR, the repertoire was profiled, and TCRdb retains in-frame clones only, with some absent. The repertoire holds about 150,000 clones, with about three quarters as singletons. Sequenced material: PBMCs. These receptors were obtained from a woman between 50 and 59 years old in good health and CMV-seropositive. The conserved cysteine and the conserved F or W are not part of the CDR3 here. Each record gives: J gene, clone size, CDR3 length, V gene, CDR3 protein. Size is omitted from some rows. Given values are once, few, many or a class for expanded clones.

TRBJ1-1	NA	9	TRBV20-1	SRGRGTEAF
TRBJ1-5	few	13	TRBV4-1	ASGRNPYSNQPQH
TRBJ1-1	NA	14	TRBV30	AWSEGQGAWNTEAF
TRBJ2-2	NA	11	TRBV6-4	ASSAVNTGELF
TRBJ2-5	NA	13	TRBV11-1	ASSLPSGSEETQY
TRBJ2-5	few	13	TRBV27	ASSQQREYQETQY
TRBJ2-1	NA	14	TRBV19	ASSRDSGTYDNEQF
TRBJ2-2	NA	10	TRBV9	ASSHNTGELF
TRBJ2-3	NA	14	TRBV6-5	ASSYSGQGGTDTQY
TRBJ2-2	NA	15	TRBV5-1	ASSCLSSGSNTGELF
TRBJ1-2	NA	12	TRBV18	ASSPGQANYGYT
TRBJ2-3	NA	11	TRBV6-5	ASSGRGTDTQY
TRBJ2-7	few	13	TRBV7-4	ARERRDPPSYEQY
TRBJ2-4	NA	16	TRBV21-1	ASSKFYMTGQERDIQY
TRBJ2-6	once	15	TRBV5-1	ASSSPGQMTGANVLT
TRBJ1-4	once	13	TRBV30	AWSVGSPGGEKLF
TRBJ2-4	NA	9	TRBV20-1	SACSREIQY
TRBJ1-1	NA	13	TRBV18	ASSGDRERYTEAF
TRBJ2-2	NA	11	TRBV11-3	ASSRVNTGELF
TRBJ1-4	NA	13	TRBV6-5	ASSTQGGLEEKLF
TRBJ1-2	NA	12	TRBV2	ASSEGRGPYGYT
TRBJ1-1	once	12	TRBV2	ASSDPTGNTEAF
TRBJ2-1	few	15	TRBV5-4	ASSHAQTSDAYNEQF